Listed here is a single TCR beta chain. What it recognizes is unknown. TCRdb used MiXCR to reprocess the reads, holding one entry per CDR3 protein. The sample lists some 600,000 distinct CDR3 sequences, less than 25% occurring once. The data originate from a study of T cell repertoires in cytomegalovirus infection. Per the germline V gene, CDR1 is MNHEY and CDR2 is SVGAGI. The CDR3 loop spans 13 amino acids. Regarding the study as a whole: The ex vivo response showed dominance by HLA-C-restricted CMV-specific TCR beta clonotypes.

This sequence joins TRBV6-5 and TRBJ2-2; 7 nucleotides match TRBD2. This TCR derives from a human donor in good health (CMV status not recorded). Some clones in this sample may be carry-over from other donors' samples. The sequenced sample consisted of CD8+ T cells from PBMCs. This CDR3 is CVTGGTNTGELFF. In DNA, the CDR3 is TGTGTCACGGGGGGAACCAACACCGGGGAGCTGTTTTTT.